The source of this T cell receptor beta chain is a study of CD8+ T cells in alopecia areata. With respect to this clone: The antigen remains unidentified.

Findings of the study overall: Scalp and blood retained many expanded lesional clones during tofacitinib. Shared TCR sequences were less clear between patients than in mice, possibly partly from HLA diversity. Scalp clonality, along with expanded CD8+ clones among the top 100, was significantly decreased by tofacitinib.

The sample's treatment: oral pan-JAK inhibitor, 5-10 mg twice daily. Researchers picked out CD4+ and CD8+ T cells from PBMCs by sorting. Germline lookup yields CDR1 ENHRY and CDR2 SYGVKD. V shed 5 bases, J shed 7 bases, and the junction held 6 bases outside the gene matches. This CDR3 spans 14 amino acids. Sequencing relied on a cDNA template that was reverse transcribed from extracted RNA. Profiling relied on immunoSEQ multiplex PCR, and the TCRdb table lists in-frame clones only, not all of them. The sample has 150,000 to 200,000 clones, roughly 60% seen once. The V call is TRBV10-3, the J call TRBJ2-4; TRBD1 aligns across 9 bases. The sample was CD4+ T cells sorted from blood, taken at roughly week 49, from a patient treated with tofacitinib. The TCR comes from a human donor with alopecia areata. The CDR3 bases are TGTGCCATCAGTCGACAGGGGGATGGGAACATTCAGTACTTC. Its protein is CAISRQGDGNIQYF.